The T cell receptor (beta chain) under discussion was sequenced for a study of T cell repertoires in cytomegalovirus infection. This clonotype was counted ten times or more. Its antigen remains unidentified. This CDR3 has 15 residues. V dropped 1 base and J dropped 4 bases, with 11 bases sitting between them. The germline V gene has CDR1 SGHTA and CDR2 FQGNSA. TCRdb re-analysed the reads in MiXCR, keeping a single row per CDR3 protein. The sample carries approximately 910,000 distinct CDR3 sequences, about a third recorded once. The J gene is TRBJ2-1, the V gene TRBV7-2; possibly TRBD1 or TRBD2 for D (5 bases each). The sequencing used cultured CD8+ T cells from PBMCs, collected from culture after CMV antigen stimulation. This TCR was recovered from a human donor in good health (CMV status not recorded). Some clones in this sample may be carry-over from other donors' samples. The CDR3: CASSLGGSGYNEQFF. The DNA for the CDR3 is TGTGCCAGCAGCTTAGGGGGGTCGGGATACAATGAGCAGTTCTTC. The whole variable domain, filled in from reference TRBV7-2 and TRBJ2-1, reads GAGVSQSPSNKVTEKGKDVELRCDPISGHTALYWYRQSLGQGLEFLIYFQGNSAPDKSGLPSDRFSAERTGGSVSTLTIQRTQQEDSAVYLCASSLGGSGYNEQFFGPGTRLTVL.